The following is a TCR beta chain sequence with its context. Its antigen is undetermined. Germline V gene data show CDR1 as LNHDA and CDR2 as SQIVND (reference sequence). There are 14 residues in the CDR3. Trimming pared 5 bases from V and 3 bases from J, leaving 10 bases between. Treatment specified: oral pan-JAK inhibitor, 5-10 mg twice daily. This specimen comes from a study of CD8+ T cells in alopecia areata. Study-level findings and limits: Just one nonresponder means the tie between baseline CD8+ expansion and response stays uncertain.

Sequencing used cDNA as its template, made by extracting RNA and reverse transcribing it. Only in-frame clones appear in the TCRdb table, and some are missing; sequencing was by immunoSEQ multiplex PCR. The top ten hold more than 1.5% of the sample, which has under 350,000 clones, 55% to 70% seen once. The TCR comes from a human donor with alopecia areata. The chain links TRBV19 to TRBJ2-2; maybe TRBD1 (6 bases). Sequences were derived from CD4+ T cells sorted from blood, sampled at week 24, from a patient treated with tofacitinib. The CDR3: CASSPRGYTGELFF. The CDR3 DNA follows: TGTGCCAGTAGTCCCAGGGGTTACACCGGGGAGCTGTTTTTT.